Below are 28 T cell receptor beta chains sequenced from a single sample in a study of cytomegalovirus exposure and HLA in healthy donors. Only in-frame clones appear in the TCRdb table, and some are missing; sequencing was by immunoSEQ multiplex PCR. In the table there are tens of thousands of clones, less than 90% of which are singletons. Material: PBMCs. These receptors were collected from a woman aged 18-29 years in good health and CMV-seropositive.

The chain combines TRBV27 with TRBJ2-7; 7 nucleotides align to TRBD1. V lost 3 bases, J lost 1 base, and 9 bases stayed unmatched. The length of the CDR3 is 16 residues. Germline values: CDR1 MNHEY, CDR2 SMNVEV (reference sequence). The DNA for the CDR3 is TGTGCCAGCAGTTTCAGGACAGGTCCCATTTCCTACGAGCAGTACTTC. Protein sequence: CASSFRTGPISYEQYF.

The genes are TRBV4-3 and TRBJ2-7; 13 bases align to TRBD2. V was clipped by 1 base and J by 4 bases; unmatched bases: 4. CDR1 LGHNA and CDR2 YSLEER come from the germline V gene. The CDR3 consists of 16 residues. CDR3 amino acids: CASSQAGTSGEYEQYF. The CDR3 DNA reads TGCGCCAGCAGCCAAGCCGGGACTAGCGGGGAATACGAGCAGTACTTC.

The V call is TRBV27, the J call TRBJ2-5; weak D call: TRBD1 (5 bases). V dropped 1 base and J dropped 4 bases, with 7 bases sitting between them. From germline, CDR1 is MNHEY and CDR2 SMNVEV (reference sequence). CDR3 length: 13 amino acids. The CDR3 loop is CASSLWQGETQYF. The CDR3, as DNA: TGTGCCAGCAGTTTATGGCAGGGAGAGACCCAGTACTTC.

The chain employs TRBV10-3 and TRBJ2-2, with 8 bases that match TRBD2. With V trimmed by 11 bases and J by 3 bases, 5 bases remained unmatched. CDR1 is ENHRY, CDR2 SYGVKD, per germline. The length of the CDR3 is 13 residues. The CDR3 region has the DNA TGTGCCTCGGGGGGGAAGGACACCGGGGAGCTGTTTTTT. It yields the protein CASGGKDTGELFF.

The chain joins TRBV6-5 to TRBJ2-7, with D possibly being TRBD2 (7 bases). The germline V gene has CDR1 MNHEY and CDR2 SVGAGI. The CDR3 has 14 residues. Trimming took 0 bases from V and 5 from J, leaving 11 bases between them. CDR3 protein: CASSYSRGGHEQYF. The DNA for the CDR3 is TGTGCCAGCAGTTACTCTAGGGGGGGCCACGAGCAGTACTTC.

This clone was counted a single time. The gene calls are TRBV2 and TRBJ2-7, with 9 bases matching TRBD1. V lost 3 bases and J lost 7; bases outside the gene matches: 10. Germline V gene sequence: CDR1 SNHLY, CDR2 FYNNEI. The CDR3 consists of 15 residues. CDR3 loop: CASSDLGTGSEEQYF. CDR3 DNA: TGTGCCAGCAGTGATCTTGGGACAGGGTCGGAGGAGCAGTACTTC.

The genes are TRBV9 and TRBJ2-7; D is unclear. Per the germline V gene, CDR1 is SGDLS and CDR2 is YYNGEE. The CDR3 sequence is 14 residues long. V was clipped by 0 bases and J by 4 bases, with 11 bases between them. Written as DNA, the CDR3 is TGTGCCAGCAGCGTAGCCGGGTCGGGTTACGAGCAGTACTTC. This encodes CASSVAGSGYEQYF.

This chain uses TRBV9 with TRBJ2-3; 7 bases fit TRBD1. The CDR3 sequence is 17 residues long. Germline assignment: CDR1 SGDLS and CDR2 YYNGEE. The V segment lost 3 bases and the J segment 4 bases; nucleotides outside the gene matches: 14. The CDR3 nucleotides are TGTGCCAGCAGCGCTCGGGAACAGGGGACCGGTCCAGATACGCAGTATTTT. Translation: CASSAREQGTGPDTQYF. Full variable domain (remainder filled in from reference TRBV9 and TRBJ2-3): DSGVTQTPKHLITATGQRVTLRCSPRSGDLSVYWYQQSLDQGLQFLIQYYNGEERAKGNILERFSAQQFPDLHSELNLSSLELGDSALYFCASSAREQGTGPDTQYFGPGTRLTVL.

This clone was observed many times. V usage is TRBV2 and J usage is TRBJ1-2, with 8 bases lining up with TRBD1. Germline CDR1 reads SNHLY; CDR2 reads FYNNEI. CDR3 length: 14 amino acids. The junction had 4 bases not matched to a gene; V was cut back by 3 bases and J by 4 bases. The CDR3 is CASSDRGRPYGYTF. Written as DNA, the CDR3 is TGTGCCAGCAGTGACAGGGGGCGCCCCTATGGCTACACCTTC.

The gene calls are TRBV7-8 and TRBJ2-7, with 7 bases aligning to TRBD2. The CDR3 is made up of 13 amino acids. In germline, CDR1 is SGHVS, CDR2 FQNEAQ. V gave up 5 bases and J gave up 3 bases; unmatched junction bases: 4. The CDR3 region is CASSRGGVYEQYF. CDR3 nucleotide sequence: TGTGCCAGCAGCAGGGGAGGGGTCTACGAGCAGTACTTC.

The CDR3 DNA follows: TGTGCCAGCTCACCAATCGAGGATATCACTGAAGCTTTCTTT. Its translation: CASSPIEDITEAFF. The gene calls are TRBV18 and TRBJ1-1; D unclear. This CDR3 comprises 14 residues. V lost 2 bases and J 4 bases, leaving 11 bases between the germline ends. Germline CDR1 is KGHSH and CDR2 is LQKENI. The full variable domain, completed using reference TRBV18 and TRBJ1-1, is NAGVMQNPRHLVRRRGQEARLRCSPMKGHSHVYWYRQLPEEGLKFMVYLQKENIIDESGMPKERFSAEFPKEGPSILRIQQVVRGDSAAYFCASSPIEDITEAFFGQGTRLTVV.

Details on this clone: This CDR3 is also generated by other DNA sequences in the sample. The chain has TRBV6-1 and TRBJ2-7, with a possible D match to TRBD2 (7 bases). The CDR3 extends over 14 amino acids. V was clipped by 2 bases and J by 4 bases, with 12 bases between them. Per the germline V gene, CDR1 is MNHNS and CDR2 is SASEGT. The CDR3 sequence is CASSEWGGRYEQYF. DNA for the CDR3: TGTGCCAGCAGTGAATGGGGGGGCCGGTACGAGCAGTACTTC.

The rearrangement joins TRBV5-1 to TRBJ2-3, with TRBD2 identical over 7 bases. The junction had 9 bases not matched to a gene; V was cut back by 7 bases and J by 4 bases. CDR3 length: 14 residues. CDR1 SGHRS and CDR2 YFSETQ come from the germline V gene. The CDR3 DNA follows: TGCGCCAGCGCGGGGGATTTGGTTGCAGATACGCAGTATTTT. This sequence encodes CASAGDLVADTQYF. The whole variable domain, filled in from reference TRBV5-1 and TRBJ2-3, reads KAGVTQTPRYLIKTRGQQVTLSCSPISGHRSVSWYQQTPGQGLQFLFEYFSETQRNKGNFPGRFSGRQFSNSRSEMNVSTLELGDSALYLCASAGDLVADTQYFGPGTRLTVL.

V and J are TRBV7-6 and TRBJ2-3; TRBD2 matches at 11 bases. Germline V gene lookup returns CDR1 SGHVS and CDR2 FNYEAQ. V dropped 2 bases and J dropped 5; count of bases not matched to a gene: 6. CDR3 length: 16 residues. The CDR3 reads CASSLPLAGGRDTQYF. Written as DNA, the CDR3 is TGTGCCAGCAGCTTACCGCTAGCGGGGGGCCGAGATACGCAGTATTTT.

V usage is TRBV20-1 and J usage is TRBJ1-2; the D is unclear. The CDR3 loop spans 11 amino acids. The V end lost 1 base, the J end lost 10 bases, and 10 bases lay between the germline ends. Germline lookup yields CDR1 DFQATT and CDR2 SNEGSKA (reference sequence). The CDR3 region is CSARGGGIYTF. The DNA of the CDR3 is TGCAGTGCTAGAGGCGGCGGGATCTACACCTTC.

The chain employs TRBV19 and TRBJ2-7; 7 nucleotides line up with TRBD1. This CDR3 contains 15 residues. Germline assignment: CDR1 LNHDA and CDR2 SQIVND (reference sequence). V gave up 0 bases and J gave up 0 bases; unmatched junction bases: 2. The DNA of the CDR3 is TGTGCCAGTAGTATAGATTCAGGGGGCTCCTACGAGCAGTACTTC. This encodes CASSIDSGGSYEQYF.

V gene TRBV7-6 combines with J gene TRBJ2-4; 7 bases match TRBD1. The CDR3 is made up of 13 amino acids. The germline V gene has CDR1 SGHVS and CDR2 FNYEAQ. V lost 1 base and J lost 8; bases outside the gene matches: 2. The CDR3 nucleotides are TGTGCCAGCAGCTTAGAACAGGGGTACATTCAGTACTTC. Encoded protein: CASSLEQGYIQYF.

The chain uses TRBV6-5 and TRBJ2-5; 7 nucleotides align to TRBD2. Per the germline V gene, CDR1 is MNHEY and CDR2 is SVGAGI. The CDR3 is 14 residues long. The V and J ends lost 6 bases and 4 bases, in that order; junction bases with no gene match: 8. The CDR3 coding sequence is TGTGCCAGCAGCAGTCTAGCGGCGGTAGAGACCCAGTACTTC. Translation: CASSSLAAVETQYF.

This clone was counted a single time. The chain links TRBV27 to TRBJ2-3; weak D call: TRBD1 (6 bases). Germline V lookup: CDR1 MNHEY, CDR2 SMNVEV (reference sequence). Trimming pared 3 bases from V and 2 bases from J, leaving 12 bases between. The CDR3 is 15 amino acids. The CDR3 reads CASSFGQRATDTQYF. CDR3 DNA: TGTGCCAGCAGTTTCGGACAGCGAGCCACAGATACGCAGTATTTT.

The rearrangement links TRBV4-1 to TRBJ2-1; tentative D call: TRBD2 (6 bases). CDR1 and CDR2 (germline): MGHRA, YSYEKL. The V and J ends lost 0 bases and 8 bases respectively, with 17 bases between them. This CDR3 spans 16 amino acids. The CDR3 nucleotides read TGCGCCAGCAGCCAAGATGACGCGGGGTCATCATATGAGCAGTTCTTC. Amino acid sequence: CASSQDDAGSSYEQFF.

The rearrangement links TRBV7-2 to TRBJ2-7; 11 bases are a match to TRBD2. The CDR3 length is 14 residues. In germline, CDR1 is SGHTA, CDR2 FQGNSA. V trimming: 10 bases; J trimming: 2 bases; junction bases outside the gene matches: 7. The CDR3 protein is CATLIAGGPYEQYF. In nucleotides, the CDR3 is TGTGCCACCTTAATAGCGGGGGGGCCCTACGAGCAGTACTTC.

The V and J genes are TRBV20-1 and TRBJ2-7; D gene unclear. V lost 3 bases to trimming and J lost 6 bases, with 6 bases between them. The CDR3 spans 10 residues. Germline V gene lookup returns CDR1 DFQATT and CDR2 SNEGSKA (reference sequence). The CDR3 is CSASSFEQYF. As DNA, the CDR3 is TGCAGTGCTAGTTCATTCGAGCAGTACTTC.

The J gene is TRBJ1-3, the V gene TRBV13; TRBD1 might be the D (6 bases). CDR1 is PRHDT, CDR2 FYEKMQ, per germline (reference sequence). This CDR3 contains 15 residues. With 5 bases removed from V and 0 bases from J, the gap between germline ends came to 11 bases. The CDR3 sequence: CASSRGGLSGNTIYF. The CDR3 bases are TGTGCCAGCAGCCGCGGGGGGCTCTCTGGAAACACCATATATTTT.

The V gene is TRBV10-2, the J gene TRBJ1-2; 9 nucleotides match TRBD1. V gave up 8 bases and J gave up 3 bases; unmatched junction bases: 4. Germline CDR1 WSHSY, CDR2 SAAADI. The CDR3 is made up of 13 amino acids. The CDR3 DNA reads TGCGCCAGCCGGACAGGGGAAGACTATGGCTACACCTTC. It encodes CASRTGEDYGYTF.

The chain couples TRBV2 to TRBJ2-3; 7 positions agree with TRBD2. Germline CDR1 is SNHLY and CDR2 is FYNNEI. This CDR3 contains 12 residues. The ends lost 9 bases at V and 3 bases at J; junction bases unmatched: 3. In DNA, the CDR3 is TGTGCCAGGCAAGCGGGGACAGATACGCAGTATTTT. It yields the protein CARQAGTDTQYF.

The V and J genes are TRBV5-1 and TRBJ2-7, with D possibly being TRBD2 (6 bases). The CDR3 runs 15 residues. The germline V and J ends were trimmed by 0 bases and 2 bases, with 12 bases remaining between them. CDR1 is SGHRS and CDR2 is YFSETQ in the germline V gene. The CDR3 DNA reads as TGCGCCAGCAGCTTGGGGGAGGCGGAGACCTACGAGCAGTACTTC. Its translation: CASSLGEAETYEQYF. Combining the CDR3 with reference TRBV5-1 and TRBJ2-7 gives the whole variable domain KAGVTQTPRYLIKTRGQQVTLSCSPISGHRSVSWYQQTPGQGLQFLFEYFSETQRNKGNFPGRFSGRQFSNSRSEMNVSTLELGDSALYLCASSLGEAETYEQYFGPGTRLTVT.

The rearrangement joins TRBV21-1 to TRBJ2-2; TRBD2, as called in the table, went unchecked against the DNA. TRBV21-1 is a listed pseudogene. This CDR3 contains 12 residues. The chain's CDR3 is CASKAVTGELFF. Here the CDR3 DNA reads TGTGCCAGCAAAGCGGTCACCGGGGAGCTGTTTTTT.

CDR3 sequence reads: CASSSPTGLSMGNTIYF. For the CDR3, the DNA is TGTGCCAGCAGTTCCCCGACAGGGTTAAGTATGGGAAACACCATATATTTT. This rearrangement joins TRBV28 to TRBJ1-3; the match to TRBD1 covers 7 bases. CDR3 size: 17 residues. CDR1 MDHEN and CDR2 SYDVKM come from the germline V gene. V gave up 4 bases and J gave up 4 bases; unmatched junction bases: 13.